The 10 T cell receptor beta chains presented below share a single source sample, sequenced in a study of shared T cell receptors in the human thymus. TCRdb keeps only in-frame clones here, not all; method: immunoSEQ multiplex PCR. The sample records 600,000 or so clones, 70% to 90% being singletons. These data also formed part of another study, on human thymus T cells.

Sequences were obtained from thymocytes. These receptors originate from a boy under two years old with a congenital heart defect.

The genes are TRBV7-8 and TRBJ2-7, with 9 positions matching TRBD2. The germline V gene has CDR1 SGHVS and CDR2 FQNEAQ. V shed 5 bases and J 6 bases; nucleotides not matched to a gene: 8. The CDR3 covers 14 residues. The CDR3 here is CASSTAGTSSEQYF. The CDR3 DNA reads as TGTGCCAGCAGCACAGCCGGGACTAGCAGCGAGCAGTACTTC.

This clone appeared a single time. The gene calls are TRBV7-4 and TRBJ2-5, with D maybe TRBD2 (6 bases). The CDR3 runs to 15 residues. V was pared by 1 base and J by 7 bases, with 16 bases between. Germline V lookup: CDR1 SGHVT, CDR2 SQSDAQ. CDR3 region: CASSLVGGKKGTQYF. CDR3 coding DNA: TGTGCCAGCAGCTTAGTTGGCGGGAAAAAAGGGACCCAGTACTTC.

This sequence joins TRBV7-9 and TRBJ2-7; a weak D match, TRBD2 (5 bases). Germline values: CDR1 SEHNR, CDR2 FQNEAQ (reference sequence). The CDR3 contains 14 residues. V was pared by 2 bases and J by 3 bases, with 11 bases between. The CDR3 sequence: CASSLPGLVYEQYF. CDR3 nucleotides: TGTGCCAGCAGCTTACCGGGGTTGGTCTACGAGCAGTACTTC.

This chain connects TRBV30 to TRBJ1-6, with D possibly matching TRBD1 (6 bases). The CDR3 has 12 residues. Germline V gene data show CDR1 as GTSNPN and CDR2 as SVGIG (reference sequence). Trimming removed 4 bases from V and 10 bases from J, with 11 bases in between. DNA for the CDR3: TGTGCCTGGAAACAGGGTTTATCACCCCTCCACTTT. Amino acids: CAWKQGLSPLHF.

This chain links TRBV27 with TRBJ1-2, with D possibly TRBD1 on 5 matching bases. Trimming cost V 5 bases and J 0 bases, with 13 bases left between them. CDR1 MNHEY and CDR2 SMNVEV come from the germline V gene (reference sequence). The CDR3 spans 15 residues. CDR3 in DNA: TGTGCCAGCAGTCGCCTGGGGGGGGCTAACTATGGCTACACCTTC. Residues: CASSRLGGANYGYTF.

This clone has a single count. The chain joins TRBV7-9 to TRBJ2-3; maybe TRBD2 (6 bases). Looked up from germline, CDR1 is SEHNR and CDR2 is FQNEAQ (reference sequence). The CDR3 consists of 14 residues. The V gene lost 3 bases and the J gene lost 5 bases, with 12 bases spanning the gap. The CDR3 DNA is TGTGCCAGCAGCTTGATCGCAGCGGGAGATACGCAGTATTTT. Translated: CASSLIAAGDTQYF.

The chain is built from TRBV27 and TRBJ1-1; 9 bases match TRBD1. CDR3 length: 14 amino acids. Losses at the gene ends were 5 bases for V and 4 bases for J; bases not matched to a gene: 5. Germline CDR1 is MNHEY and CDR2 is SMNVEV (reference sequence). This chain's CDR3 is CASSPSTGGTEAFF. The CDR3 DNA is TGTGCCAGCAGTCCGTCGACAGGGGGCACTGAAGCTTTCTTT.

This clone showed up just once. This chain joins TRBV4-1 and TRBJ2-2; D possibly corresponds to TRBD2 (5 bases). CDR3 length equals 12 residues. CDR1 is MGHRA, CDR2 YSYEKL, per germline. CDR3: CAGESNTGELFF. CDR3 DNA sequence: TGCGCGGGAGAATCGAACACCGGGGAGCTGTTTTTT.

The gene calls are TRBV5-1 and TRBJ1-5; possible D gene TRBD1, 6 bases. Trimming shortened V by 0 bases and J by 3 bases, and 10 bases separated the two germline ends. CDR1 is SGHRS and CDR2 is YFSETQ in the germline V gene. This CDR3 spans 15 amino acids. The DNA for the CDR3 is TGCGCCAGCAGCTTGGATGCAGGGGTCAATCAGCCCCAGCATTTT. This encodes CASSLDAGVNQPQHF.

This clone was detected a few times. Written as DNA, the CDR3 is TGTGCCAGCAGCTACCCAGGGGGGCACACCGGGGAGCTGTTTTTT. Translating it yields CASSYPGGHTGELFF. The chain combines TRBV5-4 with TRBJ2-2; TRBD1 might be the D (7 bases). The CDR3 covers 15 residues. CDR1 and CDR2 from the germline V gene are SGHNT and YYREEE (reference sequence). Between the trimmed V and J ends, which lost 3 bases and 3 bases, there was a span of 12 bases.